What follows describes a single T cell receptor beta chain. The entry originates in a study of tumor-infiltrating lymphocytes in primary liver carcinoma. TCR beta cDNA came from about 500 ng total RNA, primed with a constant-region primer. Three nested multiplex PCR rounds, a slightly modified ARM-PCR method, built the TCR beta libraries. The two initial PCR rounds, about 9 cycles each, used TRBV1-TRBV30 forward and C-beta reverse primers. TCRdb called the multiplex PCR reads again in MiXCR, with one record for every CDR3 protein. The repertoire consists of about 54,000 distinct CDR3 sequences, with roughly 77% occurring once and the leading ten covering 25%. With 6 bases removed from V and 0 bases from J, the gap between germline ends came to 6 bases. CDR3 length: 13 amino acids. Germline V gene data show CDR1 as MNHNY and CDR2 as SVGAGI (reference sequence). Starting material for RNA and DNA co-extraction consisted of about 17-32 mg of unsorted bulk tissue.

The receptor was derived from a man between 35 and 55 years old with primary liver carcinoma and hepatitis B virus infection. Sequenced: liver tumor tissue from sampling region 2. Subset denoted: tumor region T2, inferior pole. The chain joins TRBV6-6 to TRBJ1-5; D uncertain. The CDR3 DNA sequence: TGTGCCAGCAGAGGCGGTAGCAATCAGCCCCAGCATTTT. Translation gives CASRGGSNQPQHF.